A selection of T cell receptor beta chains follows, all from one sample in a study of blood T cell repertoires in COVID-19. Sequencing was performed with immunoSEQ multiplex PCR; in TCRdb, only in-frame clones are kept and a portion is missing. The sample yields around 120,000 clones, 70% to 90% seen once. Sequenced: peripheral blood. The receptors come from a man in his fifties with acute or convalescent COVID-19. Each CDR3 is given with its conserved first and last residue. Size tells how often a clone was seen (once, few, many) or the class of an expanded clone, and some rows leave it out.

NA	16	TRBJ1-5	TRBV19	CASSSRDSRRNQPQHF
NA	15	TRBJ1-2	TRBV5-1	CASSLEDSINYGYTF
NA	16	TRBJ1-1	TRBV4-2	CASTNPGQERNTEAFF
NA	13	TRBJ1-2	TRBV5-4	CASSLTGGAGYTF
NA	14	TRBJ1-2	TRBV6-5	CASRGSGQSRGYTF
NA	14	TRBJ2-7	TRBV6-5	CASSYSQGTYEQYF
few	16	TRBJ2-1	TRBV19	CASMPGLAGTYNEQFF
NA	15	TRBJ2-1	TRBV30	CAWSRPSGSENEQFF
few	23	TRBJ2-3	TRBV12-5	CASGLLQKRDRGFWGFITDTQYF
NA	16	TRBJ1-2	TRBV19	CASSIFSRAPSYGYTF
NA	19	TRBJ2-7	TRBV6-2/TRBV6-3	CASSYPRTSGRGSSYEQYF
NA	16	TRBJ2-1	TRBV3-1/TRBV3-2	CASSPWAGGPSNEQFF
NA	12	TRBJ1-1	TRBV11-3	CASSFRGSEAFF
NA	16	TRBJ1-5	TRBV7-8	CASSQNRSLSNQPQHF
NA	15	TRBJ1-5	TRBV7-2	CASSPGQGSNQPQHF
NA	14	TRBJ1-5	TRBV19	CASSKTGGSAPQHF
NA	13	TRBJ2-1	TRBV12-3/TRBV12-4	CASSWGGPNEQFF
NA	16	TRBJ2-5	TRBV30	CAWSVSWSGTKETQYF
few	17	TRBJ1-1	TRBV5-5	CASSLVGTGPMGTEAFF
NA	12	TRBJ2-2	TRBV5-8	CASSLSTGELFF
once	15	TRBJ1-5	TRBV30	CAWNWGGQGNQPQHF
NA	15	TRBJ1-1	TRBV4-3	CASSHRQDMNTEAFF
NA	13	TRBJ2-7	TRBV6-4	CASSVAGGYEQYF
once	17	TRBJ2-1	TRBV19	CASSIAVTSGGVNEQFF
NA	16	TRBJ2-7	TRBV5-1	CASSPGLTGGFYEQYF
NA	14	TRBJ2-1	TRBV12-5	CASEPPTRDNEQFF
NA	11	TRBJ1-1	TRBV29-1	CSVGEGTVAFF
NA	15	TRBJ2-1	TRBV7-9	CASSLDRTGRNEQFF
NA	15	TRBJ1-2	TRBV4-1	CASSLLDRSNYGYTF
NA	11	TRBJ2-3	TRBV29-1	CSVGNTDTQYF
NA	12	TRBJ2-3	TRBV5-6	CASSYQLDTQYF
NA	12	TRBJ2-7	TRBV24-1	CATSGSGSEQYF
few	17	TRBJ1-2	TRBV14	CASSQVEDSGIFYGYTF
NA	16	TRBJ1-3	TRBV11-3	CASSPRDFYSGNTIYF
NA	14	TRBJ2-1	TRBV11-3	CASSLDGGYNEQFF